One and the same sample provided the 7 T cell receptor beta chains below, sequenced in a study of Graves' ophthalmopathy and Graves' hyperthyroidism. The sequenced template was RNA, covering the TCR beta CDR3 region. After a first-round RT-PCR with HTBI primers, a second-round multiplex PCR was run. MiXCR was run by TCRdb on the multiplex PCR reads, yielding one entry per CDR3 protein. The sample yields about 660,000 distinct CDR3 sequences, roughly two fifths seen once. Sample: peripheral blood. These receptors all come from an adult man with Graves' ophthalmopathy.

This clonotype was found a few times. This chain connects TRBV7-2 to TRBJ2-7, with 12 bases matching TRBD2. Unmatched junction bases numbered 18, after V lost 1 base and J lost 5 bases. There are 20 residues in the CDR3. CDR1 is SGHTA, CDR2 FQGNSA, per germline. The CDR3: CASSLGSGTVTSGSGDEQYF. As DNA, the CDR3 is TGTGCCAGCAGCTTAGGTTCAGGGACAGTGACTAGCGGGAGTGGAGACGAGCAGTACTTC.

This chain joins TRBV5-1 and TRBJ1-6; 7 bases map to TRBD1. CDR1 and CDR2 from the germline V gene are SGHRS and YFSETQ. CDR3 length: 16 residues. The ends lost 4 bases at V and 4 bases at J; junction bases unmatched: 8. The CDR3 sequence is CASSPTNRGYNSPLHF. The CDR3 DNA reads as TGCGCCAGCAGCCCGACAAACAGGGGATATAATTCACCCCTCCACTTT.

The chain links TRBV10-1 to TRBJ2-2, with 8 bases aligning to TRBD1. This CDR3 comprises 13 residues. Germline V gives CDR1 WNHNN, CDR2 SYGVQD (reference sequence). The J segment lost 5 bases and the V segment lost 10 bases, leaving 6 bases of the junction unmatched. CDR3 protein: CANRGVTTGELFF. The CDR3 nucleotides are TGCGCCAACAGGGGGGTCACGACCGGGGAGCTGTTTTTT.

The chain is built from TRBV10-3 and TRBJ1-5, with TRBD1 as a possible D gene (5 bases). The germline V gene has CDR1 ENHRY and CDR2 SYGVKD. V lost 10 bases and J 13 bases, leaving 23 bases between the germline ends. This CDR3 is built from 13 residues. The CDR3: CATMDGLGDTQHF. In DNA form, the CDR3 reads TGTGCCACCATGGACGGCCTGGGGGATACGCAGCATTTT.

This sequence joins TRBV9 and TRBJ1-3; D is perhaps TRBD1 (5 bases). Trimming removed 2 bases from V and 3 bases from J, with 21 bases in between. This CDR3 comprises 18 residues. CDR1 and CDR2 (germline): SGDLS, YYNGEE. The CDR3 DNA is TGTGCCAGCAGCGTTGCCGGGACTCCGGATCCCCGTGGAAACACCATATATTTT. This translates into CASSVAGTPDPRGNTIYF.

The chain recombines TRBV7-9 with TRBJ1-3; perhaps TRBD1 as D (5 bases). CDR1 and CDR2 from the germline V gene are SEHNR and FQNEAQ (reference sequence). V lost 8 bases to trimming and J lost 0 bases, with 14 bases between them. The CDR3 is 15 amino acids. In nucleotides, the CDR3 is TGTGCCAGCCGGGGCGGACGGTTCTCTGGAAACACCATATATTTT. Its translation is CASRGGRFSGNTIYF. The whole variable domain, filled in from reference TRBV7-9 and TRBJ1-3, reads DTGVSQNPRHKITKRGQNVTFRCDPISEHNRLYWYRQTLGQGPEFLTYFQNEAQLEKSRLLSDRFSAERPKGSFSTLEIQRTEQGDSAMYLCASRGGRFSGNTIYFGEGSWLTVV.

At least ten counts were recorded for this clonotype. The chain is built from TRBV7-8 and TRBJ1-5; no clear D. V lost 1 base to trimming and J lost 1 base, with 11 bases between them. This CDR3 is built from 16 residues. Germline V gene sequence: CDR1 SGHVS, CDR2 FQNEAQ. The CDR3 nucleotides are TGTGCCAGCAGCTTAGTGCGGACCCAGAGCAATCAGCCCCAGCATTTT. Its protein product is CASSLVRTQSNQPQHF.